One sample yielded the 7 T cell receptor beta chains listed below, sequenced in a study of graft-versus-host responses after intestinal transplantation. Only in-frame clones appear in the TCRdb table, and some are missing; sequencing was by immunoSEQ multiplex PCR. The sample consists of just over 15,000 clones, 33% of them appearing once. This specimen consisted of alloreactive CD4+ T cells from a mixed lymphocyte reaction culture, obtained before intestinal transplant. Documented subset: CFSE-low proliferating T cells sorted from approximately 6-day pre-transplant mixed lymphocyte reaction (GvH or HvG direction). The source of these receptors is a human patient who received an intestinal transplant.

The chain combines TRBV2 with TRBJ2-7; D gene unclear. The germline gives CDR1 SNHLY, CDR2 FYNNEI. The CDR3 is 14 amino acids. Trimming removed 3 bases at V and 0 bases at J, with 9 bases between. CDR3 sequence: CASSEVRNSYEQYF. For the CDR3, the DNA is TGTGCCAGCAGTGAGGTACGAAACTCCTACGAGCAGTACTTC.

This clone was detected only a few times. V and J are TRBV2 and TRBJ2-5; D is undetermined. CDR3 length: 13 residues. V lost 4 bases, J lost 2 bases, and 8 bases lay in between. Per germline, CDR1 SNHLY and CDR2 FYNNEI. The CDR3 loop reads CASSGTAQETQYF. CDR3 coding DNA: TGTGCCAGCAGTGGAACCGCTCAAGAGACCCAGTACTTC.

This clone has a handful of counts. The V gene is TRBV11-3, the J gene TRBJ2-7; D might be TRBD1 (6 bases). V lost 5 bases to trimming and J lost 3 bases, with 17 bases between them. This CDR3 has 15 amino acids. Germline V CDR1 and CDR2: SGHNT, YENEEA. CDR3 nucleotide sequence: TGTGCCAGCAGCCGCCACAGGGTAGTGTGCTACGAGCAGTACTTC. Translated, it gives CASSRHRVVCYEQYF.

This clone appeared a few times. The chain recombines TRBV30 with TRBJ2-7; D is perhaps TRBD2 (5 bases). This CDR3 has 15 amino acids. Trimming pared 0 bases from V and 0 bases from J, leaving 12 bases between. The germline gives CDR1 GTSNPN, CDR2 SVGIG (reference sequence). For the CDR3, the DNA is TGTGCCTGGAGTGTAGTGAAGCGGATCTCCTACGAGCAGTACTTC. Encoded protein: CAWSVVKRISYEQYF.

The chain has TRBV7-2 and TRBJ1-5; D is unclear. The CDR3 length is 15 residues. Trimming cost V 0 bases and J 0 bases, with 6 bases left between them. The germline V gene encodes CDR1 SGHTA and CDR2 FQGNSA. The CDR3 DNA sequence: TGTGCCAGCAGCTTAGCAGTAGTTAGCAATCAGCCCCAGCATTTT. Its translation is CASSLAVVSNQPQHF.

The rearrangement joins TRBV6-8 to TRBJ2-2, with 8 bases that match TRBD1. J lost 8 bases, V lost 5 bases, and 10 bases had no gene match. Germline V gene data show CDR1 as MNHGY and CDR2 as SAAAGT. The CDR3 totals 15 residues. CDR3 sequence (DNA): TGTGCCAGCAGTGACCGGGACAGGATTAGTGGGGAGCTGTTTTTT. Its protein product is CASSDRDRISGELFF.

CDR3 protein: CASSVWSSGSSYNEQFF. The CDR3 nucleotides are TGTGCCAGCAGCGTATGGTCTAGCGGAAGCTCCTACAATGAGCAGTTCTTC. V and J are TRBV9 and TRBJ2-1; 7 bases fit TRBD2. J gave up 0 bases and V 1 base, and 7 bases lay outside the gene matches. In germline, CDR1 is SGDLS, CDR2 YYNGEE. CDR3 length equals 17 residues.